These 24 T cell receptor beta chains were all obtained from the same sample, sequenced in a study of patients and donors after allogeneic stem cell transplantation (dated by TCRdb to 2018 to 2020). Library creation used RT-PCR. TCRdb lists the instrument as NextSeq 550. TCRdb trimmed public reads at Q25 via fastp, called clones via MiXCR and kept in-frame beta chains. Rows with a matching CDR3 protein are joined into one entry that keeps the most common DNA and genes. Here the sample has some 880,000 distinct CDR3 sequences; about 20% occur a single time. The ten biggest clones cover around 5.5% of the sample. Sequenced: blood, either unsorted or a sorted T cell fraction (not recorded which). The source is a human donor who was either an allogeneic HSCT recipient or a stem cell or donor lymphocyte infusion donor (not recorded which). It is not recorded whose cells these are; they may come from a transplant donor.

Concerning this clonotype: A much larger clone is a single base away; this may be a read error. The rearrangement links TRBV10-3 to TRBJ1-1; D uncertain. The germline gives CDR1 ENHRY, CDR2 SYGVKD. The V gene lost 2 bases and the J gene lost 2 bases, with 0 bases spanning the gap. The CDR3 loop spans 11 amino acids. The CDR3 DNA is TGTGCCATCAGTGAGAACACTGAAGCTTTCTTT. It encodes CAISENTEAFF.

This clonotype appeared a few times. The V call is TRBV12-3 or TRBV12-4, the J call TRBJ2-3; 11 nucleotides match TRBD1. V was clipped by 5 bases and J by 6 bases; unmatched bases: 28. The CDR3 is 22 amino acids. The CDR3 DNA sequence: TGTGCCAGCAGTCAGCCCACCCTACCGGACAGGGGGCGAGGCCAAGGTTGGGATACGCAGTATTTT. This codes for CASSQPTLPDRGRGQGWDTQYF.

This chain uses TRBV25-1 with TRBJ2-7, with 7 nucleotides matching TRBD1. The germline V gene has CDR1 MGHDK and CDR2 SYGVNS. V lost 7 bases, J lost 6 bases, and 9 bases stayed unmatched. The CDR3 loop spans 13 amino acids. The DNA of the CDR3 is TGTGCCAGCACTGACAGGGTGAATAGCGAGCAGTACTTC. Translating it yields CASTDRVNSEQYF.

CDR3 protein: CASSLPAGETFF. The CDR3 nucleotides are TGTGCCAGCAGTCTCCCGGCGGGGGAAACTTTCTTT. J is TRBJ1-1 and V is TRBV3-1, with D possibly being TRBD1 (5 bases). Germline lookup yields CDR1 LGHDT and CDR2 YNNKEL (reference sequence). V dropped 6 bases and J dropped 12 bases, with 17 bases sitting between them. The CDR3 has 12 residues.

The CDR3 here is CASSLMAVAAFF. CDR3 bases: TGTGCCAGCAGTTTGATGGCCGTGGCTGCTTTCTTT. This chain links TRBV12-3 or TRBV12-4 with TRBJ1-1; D call uncertain. This CDR3 contains 12 residues. V lost 3 bases and J lost 11, with 13 bases in between.

This clonotype turned up a few times. The rearrangement links TRBV5-1 to TRBJ2-3, with TRBD2 as a possible D gene (6 bases). The V and J ends lost 7 bases and 4 bases respectively, with 10 bases between them. The germline V gene has CDR1 SGHRS and CDR2 YFSETQ. The CDR3 runs to 12 residues. CDR3 sequence reads: CASGGVSDTQYF. CDR3 sequence (DNA): TGCGCCAGCGGCGGGGTATCAGATACGCAGTATTTT.

The sample holds many counts of this clonotype. The rearrangement links TRBV6-1 to TRBJ1-1; 10 bases align to TRBD1. This CDR3 has 15 residues. The V gene's germline CDR1 is MNHNS and CDR2 SASEGT. Trimming cost V 6 bases and J 5 bases; bases outside gene matches: 9. CDR3 region: CASRARTGGRTEAFF. In DNA, the CDR3 is TGTGCCAGCAGGGCTAGGACAGGGGGTAGGACTGAAGCTTTCTTT.

This chain uses TRBV3-1 with TRBJ1-2; D is undetermined. V lost 1 base to trimming and J lost 8 bases, with 11 bases between them. CDR1 is LGHDT, CDR2 YNNKEL, per germline (reference sequence). The CDR3 loop spans 13 amino acids. CDR3 DNA sequence: TGTGCCAGCAGCCAAGGGAAGCGGTGGGGCTACACCTTC. Its protein is CASSQGKRWGYTF.

This chain connects TRBV14 to TRBJ1-2; possibly TRBD1 for D (5 bases). Trimming left V 4 bases short and J 4 bases short, with 19 bases between. CDR1 is SGHDN, CDR2 FVKESK, per germline. The length of the CDR3 is 16 residues. CDR3 in amino acids: CASSRYGTDYSYGYTF. The CDR3, as DNA: TGTGCCAGCAGCCGTTACGGGACCGATTACTCCTATGGCTACACCTTC.

The chain uses TRBV4-1 and TRBJ2-5; D is possibly TRBD1 (6 bases). The CDR3 loop spans 16 amino acids. Germline V gene data show CDR1 as MGHRA and CDR2 as YSYEKL. Trimming took off 0 bases at V and 5 bases at J, with 16 bases between the two ends. CDR3 region: CASSQDEQGVGETQYF. For the CDR3, the DNA is TGCGCCAGCAGCCAAGATGAACAGGGTGTCGGGGAGACCCAGTACTTC.

V and J are TRBV6-4 and TRBJ2-1; 10 bases match TRBD2. Germline V lookup: CDR1 MRHNA, CDR2 SNTAGT. The CDR3 extends over 15 amino acids. J lost 5 bases, V lost 4 bases, and 5 bases had no gene match. CDR3 in amino acids: CASSVLAGDNNEQFF. Here the CDR3 DNA reads TGTGCCAGCAGTGTGCTAGCGGGGGATAACAATGAGCAGTTCTTC.

The sample holds a few counts of this clonotype. The rearrangement uses TRBV30 and TRBJ2-4; 8 bases align to TRBD2. This CDR3 spans 14 amino acids. Trimming cost V 0 bases and J 6 bases; bases outside gene matches: 4. CDR1 is GTSNPN, CDR2 SVGIG, per germline (reference sequence). CDR3 bases: TGTGCCTGGAGTGTAGCCCTAGCGGGAAACATTCAGTACTTC. Translating it yields CAWSVALAGNIQYF.

This clonotype appeared many times. V is TRBV9 and J is TRBJ2-3, with 8 bases lining up with TRBD2. Trimming cost V 4 bases and J 1 base; bases outside gene matches: 2. This CDR3 region has 14 residues. Germline values: CDR1 SGDLS, CDR2 YYNGEE. CDR3 in amino acids: CASSLTSGTDTQYF. The CDR3 nucleotides are TGTGCCAGCAGCCTGACTAGCGGCACAGATACGCAGTATTTT.

This chain uses TRBV9 with TRBJ2-3; 8 nucleotides align to TRBD1. J was trimmed by 7 bases and V by 0 bases; bases with no gene match: 10. CDR3 length equals 16 residues. Germline V lookup: CDR1 SGDLS, CDR2 YYNGEE. CDR3: CASSVEGTGLRNTQYF. DNA of the CDR3: TGTGCCAGCAGCGTAGAGGGGACAGGTTTACGAAATACGCAGTATTTT.

This clonotype was observed many times. This chain connects TRBV7-6 to TRBJ1-3; no clear D gene. Trimming took 5 bases from V and 0 from J, leaving 8 bases between them. CDR1 and CDR2 from the germline V gene are SGHVS and FNYEAQ. There are 14 residues in the CDR3. The CDR3 bases are TGTGCCAGCAGCGTTGCCAGCTCTGGAAACACCATATATTTT. Protein product: CASSVASSGNTIYF.

As concerns this clonotype: An end of the junction differs from the germline gene, which may be a read error. The chain joins TRBV5-1 to TRBJ2-1; D may match TRBD1 or TRBD2 (6 bases each). Germline-derived CDR1 and CDR2 are SGHRS and YFSETQ. The CDR3 sequence is 11 residues long. This CDR3 reads CASSQEGDCRF. The CDR3, as DNA: TGCGCCAGCAGCCAGGAGGGGGACTGTCGCTTC.

This clonotype was seen only a few times. V gene TRBV20-1 combines with J gene TRBJ2-1; unclear D gene. Germline V gene lookup returns CDR1 DFQATT and CDR2 SNEGSKA (reference sequence). There are 12 residues in the CDR3. The ends were cut back, 5 bases at V and 4 bases at J, with 9 bases in the middle. The CDR3 DNA reads as TGCAGTGCTCAGGAACTATACAATGAGCAGTTCTTC. This sequence encodes CSAQELYNEQFF.

This clonotype was seen at least ten times. The chain recombines TRBV12-3 or TRBV12-4 with TRBJ1-4, with unresolved D. The CDR3 sequence is 16 residues long. Trimming took off 6 bases at V and 3 bases at J, with 17 bases between the two ends. Written as DNA, the CDR3 is TGTGCCAGCAGAGTCGCCGCGGCAAGGGCTAATGAAAAACTGTTTTTT. Translated, it gives CASRVAAARANEKLFF.

In its sample, this clonotype was seen many times. The chain recombines TRBV12-3 or TRBV12-4 with TRBJ1-5; 7 bases align to TRBD1. The CDR3 runs to 14 residues. V gave up 11 bases and J gave up 0 bases; unmatched junction bases: 7. CDR3 nucleotide sequence: TGTGCCTTCAGGGGGAATAATAGCAATCAGCCCCAGCATTTT. This translates into CAFRGNNSNQPQHF.

The CDR3 reads CSATAAASRETQYF. CDR3 nucleotides: TGCAGTGCTACCGCCGCAGCGAGCCGGGAGACCCAGTACTTC. The chain carries TRBV20-1 and TRBJ2-5; D uncertain. V lost 4 bases and J lost 5, with 17 bases in between. CDR1 and CDR2 (germline): DFQATT, SNEGSKA (reference sequence). The CDR3 totals 14 residues.

The chain employs TRBV4-2 and TRBJ2-2, with 11 bases identical to TRBD2. CDR1 LGHNA and CDR2 YNFKEQ come from the germline V gene. The CDR3 totals 17 residues. J lost 4 bases, V lost 2 bases, and 6 bases had no gene match. CDR3 loop: CASSQRLAGRGTGELFF. CDR3 bases: TGTGCCAGCAGCCAAAGACTAGCGGGGAGGGGCACCGGGGAGCTGTTTTTT.

This clonotype was seen only a few times. The chain carries TRBV12-3 or TRBV12-4 and TRBJ2-3, with D hard to call. V gave up 6 bases and J gave up 6 bases, with 19 bases separating them. The CDR3 loop spans 15 amino acids. The CDR3 spells CASSPANTRPDTQYF. CDR3 sequence (DNA): TGTGCCAGCAGCCCCGCCAATACAAGACCTGATACGCAGTATTTT.

The chain combines TRBV7-2 with TRBJ1-3, with TRBD1 identical over 7 bases. V trimming: 5 bases; J trimming: 4 bases; junction bases outside the gene matches: 8. The germline V gene has CDR1 SGHTA and CDR2 FQGNSA. The CDR3 runs 15 residues. The CDR3 nucleotides are TGTGCCAGCAGCCAGGTGACAGGGCCCGGAAACACCATATATTTT. As protein: CASSQVTGPGNTIYF.

The chain is built from TRBV9 and TRBJ1-2, with TRBD1 matching over 9 bases. The CDR3 is 12 residues long. Germline CDR1 is SGDLS and CDR2 is YYNGEE. V trimming: 8 bases; J trimming: 7 bases; junction bases outside the gene matches: 6. The CDR3 is CASGGTGSGYTF. CDR3 nucleotides: TGTGCCAGTGGGGGGACAGGGAGTGGCTACACCTTC.